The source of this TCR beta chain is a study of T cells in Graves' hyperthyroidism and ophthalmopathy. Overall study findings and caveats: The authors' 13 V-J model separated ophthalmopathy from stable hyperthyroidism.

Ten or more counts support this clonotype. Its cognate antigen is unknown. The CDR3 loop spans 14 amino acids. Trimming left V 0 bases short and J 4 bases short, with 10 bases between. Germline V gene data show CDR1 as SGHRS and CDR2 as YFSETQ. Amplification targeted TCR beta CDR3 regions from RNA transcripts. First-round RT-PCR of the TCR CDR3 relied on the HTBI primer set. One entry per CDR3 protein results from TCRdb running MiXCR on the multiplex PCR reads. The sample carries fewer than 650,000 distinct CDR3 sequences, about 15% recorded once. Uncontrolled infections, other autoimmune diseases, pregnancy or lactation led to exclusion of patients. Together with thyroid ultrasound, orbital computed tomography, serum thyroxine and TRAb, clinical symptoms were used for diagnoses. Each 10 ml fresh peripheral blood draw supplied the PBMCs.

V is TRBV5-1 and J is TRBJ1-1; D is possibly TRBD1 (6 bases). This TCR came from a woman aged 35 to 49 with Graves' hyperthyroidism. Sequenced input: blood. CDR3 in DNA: TGCGCCAGCAGCTTGGAGGGGGGCTCCACTGAAGCTTTCTTT. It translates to CASSLEGGSTEAFF.